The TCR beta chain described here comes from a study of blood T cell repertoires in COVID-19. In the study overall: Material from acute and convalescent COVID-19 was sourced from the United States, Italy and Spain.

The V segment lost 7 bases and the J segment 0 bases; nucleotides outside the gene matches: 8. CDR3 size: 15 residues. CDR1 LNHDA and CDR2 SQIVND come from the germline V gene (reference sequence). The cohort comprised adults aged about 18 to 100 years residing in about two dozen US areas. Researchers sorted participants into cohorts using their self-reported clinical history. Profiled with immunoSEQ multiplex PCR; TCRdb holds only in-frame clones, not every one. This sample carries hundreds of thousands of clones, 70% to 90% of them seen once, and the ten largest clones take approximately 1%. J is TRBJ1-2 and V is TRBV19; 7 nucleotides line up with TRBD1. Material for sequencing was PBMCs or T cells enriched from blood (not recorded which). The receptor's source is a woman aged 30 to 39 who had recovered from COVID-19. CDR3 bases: TGTGCCAGTAACAATCACAGGGGATCTAACTATGGCTACACCTTC. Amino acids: CASNNHRGSNYGYTF. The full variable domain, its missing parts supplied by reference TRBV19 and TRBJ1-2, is DGGITQSPKYLFRKEGQNVTLSCEQNLNHDAMYWYRQDPGQGLRLIYYSQIVNDFQKGDIAEGYSVSREKKESFPLTVTSAQKNPTAFYLCASNNHRGSNYGYTFGSGTRLTVV.